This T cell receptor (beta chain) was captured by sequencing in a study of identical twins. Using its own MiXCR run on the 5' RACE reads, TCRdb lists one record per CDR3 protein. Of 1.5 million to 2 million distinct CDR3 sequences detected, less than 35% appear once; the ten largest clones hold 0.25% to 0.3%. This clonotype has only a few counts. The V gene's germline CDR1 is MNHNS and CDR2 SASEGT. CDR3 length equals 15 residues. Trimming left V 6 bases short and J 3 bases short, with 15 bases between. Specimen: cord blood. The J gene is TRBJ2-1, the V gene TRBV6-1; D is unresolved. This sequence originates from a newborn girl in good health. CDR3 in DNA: TGTGCCAGCAGCGCCCGTTCCTCTGGCTACAATGAGCAGTTCTTC. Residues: CASSARSSGYNEQFF.